This is a list of T cell receptor beta chains from one sample in a study of CD8 T cells in Susac syndrome. MiXCR was run by TCRdb on the immunoSEQ multiplex PCR reads, yielding one entry per CDR3 protein. This table holds a few hundred thousand distinct CDR3 sequences, around 90% found once. Material for sequencing was CD8+ T cells from PBMCs. The receptors shown here come from a human donor with multiple sclerosis. The CDR3 runs from the conserved cysteine through the conserved F or W. A D gene is named only where the DNA matches it firmly. Clone size is given for some rows only: seen once, a few or many times, or a class if the clone is expanded.

V	size	J	D	DNA	CDR3
TRBV9	-	TRBJ2-7	-	TGTGCCAGCAGCGTAGGTGGGAGGCCGTACGAGCAGTACTTC	CASSVGGRPYEQYF
TRBV27	-	TRBJ2-3	-	TGTGCCAGCAGTTTCTACAGCACAGATACGCAGTATTTT	CASSFYSTDTQYF
TRBV12-3/TRBV12-4	-	TRBJ2-1	-	TGTGCCAGCAGTTTAGGAGTCAGTTTAGATGAGCAGTTCTTC	CASSLGVSLDEQFF
TRBV20-1	-	TRBJ2-7	TRBD1	TGCAGTGCTCGCAGGGGGCCCTCCTACGAGCAGTACTTC	CSARRGPSYEQYF
TRBV12-3/TRBV12-4	-	TRBJ1-2	-	TGTGCCAGCAGTCAATTGGTCGGGGATTGGGGCTACACCTTC	CASSQLVGDWGYTF
TRBV2	-	TRBJ2-2	-	TGTGCCAGCAGTGACCCGTACACCGGGGAGCTGTTTTTT	CASSDPYTGELFF
TRBV4-1	-	TRBJ2-7	-	TGCGCCAGCAGCCAAGGACAGTTGGGCGAGCAGTACTTC	CASSQGQLGEQYF
TRBV30	few	TRBJ2-7	TRBD1	TGTGCCTGGAGTCGTTGGACAGGTAGCGAGCAGTACTTC	CAWSRWTGSEQYF
TRBV5-1	-	TRBJ1-1	-	TGCGCCAGCAGTCTCAGACCGGCGTTCGACGGGAACACTGAAGCTTTCTTT	CASSLRPAFDGNTEAFF
TRBV13	-	TRBJ2-5	TRBD1	TGTGCCAGCAGCGGCCGGGACAGGGCTTTAGAGACCCAGTACTTC	CASSGRDRALETQYF
TRBV13	-	TRBJ1-1	-	TGTGCCAGCAGCTTACGGGGTTACAACACTGAAGCTTTCTTT	CASSLRGYNTEAFF
TRBV6-6	once	TRBJ2-2	TRBD2	TGTGCCAGCAGTTTTATAGCGGGGGGGCCTGGGGAGCTGTTTTTT	CASSFIAGGPGELFF
TRBV9	-	TRBJ1-1	TRBD1	TGTGCCAGCAGCGTAGATGACAGGGGAGGCACTGAAGCTTTCTTT	CASSVDDRGGTEAFF
TRBV2	-	TRBJ2-7	TRBD1	TGTGCCAGCATGGGGACAGACCCGTGGGAGTACTTC	CASMGTDPWEYF
TRBV5-6	-	TRBJ2-5	TRBD2	TGTGCCAGCAGCGTGGGACTAGCGGGGAACCAAGAGACCCAGTACTTC	CASSVGLAGNQETQYF
TRBV27	-	TRBJ2-1	TRBD2	TGTGCCAGCAACCCAGGACTAGCTTACAATGAGCAGTTCTTC	CASNPGLAYNEQFF
TRBV29-1	-	TRBJ2-1	-	TGCTTTCTGCCCTCGGGGGTTGAGCAGTTCTTC	CFLPSGVEQFF
TRBV30	-	TRBJ2-7	-	TGTGCCTGGAGTACAACTAGCTTGGCCCCATACGAGCAGTACTTC	CAWSTTSLAPYEQYF
TRBV19	-	TRBJ2-7	-	TGTGCCAGTAGCCTGGACGAGGGAGGTAGCCACGAGCAGTACTTC	CASSLDEGGSHEQYF
TRBV7-6	-	TRBJ2-7	-	TGTGCCAGCAGTTCTCTCCCCCCCTACGAGCAGTACTTC	CASSSLPPYEQYF
TRBV3-1	-	TRBJ2-1	TRBD1	TGTGCCAGCAGACCCACAGGGGGCCTCTACAATGAGCAGTTCTTC	CASRPTGGLYNEQFF
TRBV5-1	-	TRBJ1-2	TRBD1	TGCGCCAGCAGCCAACTAACAGGGGATGACGGCTACACCTTC	CASSQLTGDDGYTF
TRBV7-9	-	TRBJ2-1	TRBD2	TGTGCCAGCAGCTTCCCTAGCGGGAGGGTGTCCTACAATGAGCAGTTCTTC	CASSFPSGRVSYNEQFF
TRBV12-3/TRBV12-4	-	TRBJ2-5	-	TGTGCCAGCGGAGTTCAGACGTTGGGGGAGACCCAGTACTTC	CASGVQTLGETQYF
TRBV14	once	TRBJ2-2	TRBD2	TGTGCCAGCAGCCATGGGAGGGCTCCCGGGGAGCTGTTTTTT	CASSHGRAPGELFF
TRBV4-1	few	TRBJ2-5	-	TGCGCCAGCAGCCAAAGCTCGTCAAGAAGCGAAGAGACCCAGTACTTC	CASSQSSSRSEETQYF
TRBV27	-	TRBJ1-2	TRBD1	TGTGCCAGCAGTTTCTTACCCCCGGACAGGGATGGCTACACCTTC	CASSFLPPDRDGYTF
TRBV7-9	once	TRBJ1-2	TRBD1	TGTGCCAGCAGCTTGGGGACAGCCTCACGGGATGGCTACACCTTC	CASSLGTASRDGYTF
TRBV13	-	TRBJ2-1	TRBD2	TGTGCCAGCAGCCCCGGGACTAGCGGGACCAATGAGCAGTTCTTC	CASSPGTSGTNEQFF
TRBV27	-	TRBJ2-1	-	TGTGCCAGCAGCTCCGGGACATCTAACAACAATGAGCAGTTCTTC	CASSSGTSNNNEQFF
TRBV12-3/TRBV12-4	-	TRBJ2-1	TRBD2	TGTGCCAGCAGTTTGCGGGGCGGGGGGGCCCCCTACAATGAGCAGTTCTTC	CASSLRGGGAPYNEQFF
TRBV6-5	-	TRBJ2-7	TRBD2	TGTGCCAGCAGTTGGGACCGGACTAGCGATAATTACGAGCAGTACTTC	CASSWDRTSDNYEQYF
TRBV7-9	once	TRBJ1-3	TRBD1	TGTGCCAGCAGCCTCCTCGTGGGACAGGGCGCTGGAAACACCATATATTTT	CASSLLVGQGAGNTIYF
TRBV5-4	-	TRBJ2-5	-	TGTGCCAGCAGCTCCTTGGGGGACGGGGAGACCCAGTACTTC	CASSSLGDGETQYF
TRBV13	-	TRBJ2-1	-	TGTGCCAGCAGCTTAGTTGCGACAGAGAATTATGAGCAGTTCTTC	CASSLVATENYEQFF
TRBV11-3	-	TRBJ1-1	TRBD1	TGTGCCAGCAGCTTAGGAGGGGGCCTTTTCCCTGAAGCTTTCTTT	CASSLGGGLFPEAFF
TRBV6-6	-	TRBJ2-1	TRBD2	TGTGCCAGCGGGGGGGGTTGGGATGAGCAGTTCTTC	CASGGGWDEQFF
TRBV20-1	-	TRBJ2-1	-	TGCAGTGCTAGAGGGGAGAAGGGCGCCTCCTACAATGAGCAGTTCTTC	CSARGEKGASYNEQFF
TRBV30	-	TRBJ2-3	-	TGTGCCTGGAGTGTAGGGACTTTCACAGATACGCAGTATTTT	CAWSVGTFTDTQYF
TRBV12-3/TRBV12-4	-	TRBJ2-5	-	TGTGCCAGCAGTTTTGGTTTGCTTGGAGAGACCCAGTACTTC	CASSFGLLGETQYF
TRBV4-1	-	TRBJ2-1	-	TGCGCCAGCAGCCCCAGGGCTGCGGGAATCTCCTACAATGAGCAGTTCTTC	CASSPRAAGISYNEQFF
TRBV6-5	-	TRBJ1-5	-	TGTGCCAGCAGCTCAGGGAGGTGGCAGCCCCAGCATTTT	CASSSGRWQPQHF
TRBV28	-	TRBJ1-5	TRBD1	TGTGCCAGCAGTTTTGCAGGGGGCACGGGCAATCAGCCCCAGCATTTT	CASSFAGGTGNQPQHF
TRBV7-9	-	TRBJ2-7	-	TGTGCCAGCAGCGCTGACAGCGGTATTACCTACGAGCAGTACTTC	CASSADSGITYEQYF
TRBV7-9	-	TRBJ2-3	TRBD2	TGTGCCAGCAGCCGACCGGGACTAGCGGATCGCACAGATACGCAGTATTTT	CASSRPGLADRTDTQYF
TRBV12-3/TRBV12-4	-	TRBJ1-5	-	TGTGCCAGCAGTCCCGTCGCCGGGGAGCCCCAGCATTTT	CASSPVAGEPQHF
TRBV19	-	TRBJ2-2	-	TGTGCCAGTAGTAGGGTGGCGGGTCCCGGGGAGCTGTTTTTT	CASSRVAGPGELFF
TRBV20-1	-	TRBJ1-2	TRBD1	TGCAGTGCTAGAGACAAACGGACAGGGAGCTATGGCTACACCTTC	CSARDKRTGSYGYTF
TRBV24-1	-	TRBJ2-1	-	TGTGCCACCCAGGGGTTCGATGAGCAGTTCTTC	CATQGFDEQFF